This T cell receptor beta chain was captured in a study of shared clonotypes between healthy human individuals. Germline V gene data show CDR1 as MDHEN and CDR2 as SYDVKM. The CDR3 length is 13 residues. The V gene lost 2 bases and the J gene lost 9 bases, with 14 bases spanning the gap. A word on this clone: Its cognate antigen is unknown.

Study results and limitations: Rarefaction indicated that sorted-subset sequencing remained incomplete although depth was large. Clonotype sharing across a handful of donors was observed for roughly 5% of naive CD4 clonotypes. The study found lower generation probabilities in non-shared clonotypes than in those shared by all four donors. Donors were few, which limited the genetic and exposure-history diversity represented.

CD45RO negativity and positive selection for CCR7 defined naive CD8 cells, a population that excluded terminally differentiated effector memory CD45RA+ cells. Profiled with immunoSEQ multiplex PCR; TCRdb holds only in-frame clones, not every one. The profile shows around 2,000,000 clones, more than 85% of them singletons. This chain connects TRBV28 to TRBJ2-7; no clear D gene. This clonotype was obtained from a man in his late teens or twenties in good health. Some clones in this sample may be carry-over from other donors' samples. The material sequenced was naive CD8+ T cells from PBMCs. The CDR3 nucleotides read TGTGCCAGCAGTTTAAACTCTGACGACGGGCAGTACTTC. This encodes CASSLNSDDGQYF.